The 27 T cell receptor beta chains listed next were all sequenced from one sample in a study of cytomegalovirus exposure and HLA in healthy donors. The PCR ran on 60 Vbeta and 13 Jbeta primers. The data were produced by immunoSEQ multiplex PCR, yet TCRdb's version contains in-frame clones alone and is incomplete. The sample has under 250,000 clones, over 65% seen once; the top ten hold over 0.55%. The source material was PBMCs. The origin of the receptors is a man aged 18 to 30 in good health and CMV-seronegative.

This clone was found a few times. This chain uses TRBV9 with TRBJ2-1; 14 nucleotides line up with TRBD2. Germline V gene sequence: CDR1 SGDLS, CDR2 YYNGEE. J was trimmed by 6 bases and V by 4 bases; bases with no gene match: 3. CDR3 size: 15 residues. CDR3 loop: CASSTGTSGGNEQFF. DNA of the CDR3: TGTGCCAGCAGCACAGGGACTAGCGGGGGCAATGAGCAGTTCTTC.

This chain joins TRBV28 and TRBJ1-2, with 11 bases matching TRBD1. Per germline, CDR1 MDHEN and CDR2 SYDVKM. The CDR3 is 15 residues long. Germline trimming cut 10 bases from V and 3 bases from J; bases unmatched to any gene: 10. CDR3 in amino acids: CATSHAGQGDYGYTF. CDR3 sequence (DNA): TGTGCCACGAGTCACGCGGGACAGGGGGACTATGGCTACACCTTC.

This sequence joins TRBV7-8 and TRBJ1-2; 9 bases are a match to TRBD1. This CDR3 has 14 residues. Germline V lookup: CDR1 SGHVS, CDR2 FQNEAQ. V lost 3 bases to trimming and J lost 8 bases; unmatched junction nucleotides: 7. The CDR3 DNA reads as TGTGCCAGCAGCTTGGCCGGGACAGGGCGCGGCTACACCTTC. It translates to CASSLAGTGRGYTF.

The rearrangement joins TRBV7-3 to TRBJ2-1; 12 bases agree with TRBD2. The CDR3 spans 15 residues. Germline V lookup: CDR1 SGHTA, CDR2 FQGTGA. Trimming took 4 bases from V and 6 from J; bases not matched to a gene: 4. CDR3 loop: CASSYRLAGANEQFF. The CDR3 bases are TGTGCCAGCAGCTACCGACTAGCGGGAGCCAATGAGCAGTTCTTC.

The chain carries TRBV5-1 and TRBJ1-1, with D perhaps matching TRBD1 (5 bases). Germline V CDR1 and CDR2: SGHRS, YFSETQ. This CDR3 has 16 amino acids. Trimming left V 1 base short and J 0 bases short, with 13 bases between. The CDR3 nucleotides are TGCGCCAGCAGCTTGTGGTCCACAGGATTGAACACTGAAGCTTTCTTT. Protein sequence: CASSLWSTGLNTEAFF.

V gene TRBV27 combines with J gene TRBJ2-1; 12 bases map to TRBD2. V was clipped by 7 bases and J by 5 bases; unmatched bases: 6. Germline CDR1 reads MNHEY; CDR2 reads SMNVEV (reference sequence). The CDR3 covers 15 residues. CDR3 residues: CASTLLAGGNNEQFF. As DNA, the CDR3 is TGTGCCAGCACCTTACTAGCGGGAGGAAACAATGAGCAGTTCTTC.

This chain links TRBV28 with TRBJ2-3, with 8 bases aligning to TRBD2. The ends lost 8 bases at V and 2 bases at J; junction bases unmatched: 9. The germline CDR1 and CDR2 sequences are MDHEN and SYDVKM. The CDR3 is 15 residues long. The CDR3 here is CASGLAGRITDTQYF. The CDR3 coding sequence is TGTGCCAGCGGATTAGCGGGGAGGATCACAGATACGCAGTATTTT.

V is TRBV9 and J is TRBJ2-1; 10 bases fit TRBD1. The germline CDR1 and CDR2 sequences are SGDLS and YYNGEE. The CDR3 extends over 16 amino acids. V gave up 3 bases and J gave up 6 bases; unmatched junction bases: 9. Here the CDR3 reads CASSAPGTGEINEQFF. The CDR3 region has the DNA TGTGCCAGCAGCGCCCCAGGGACAGGGGAAATCAATGAGCAGTTCTTC. The full variable domain, with the rest looked up from reference TRBV9 and TRBJ2-1, is DSGVTQTPKHLITATGQRVTLRCSPRSGDLSVYWYQQSLDQGLQFLIQYYNGEERAKGNILERFSAQQFPDLHSELNLSSLELGDSALYFCASSAPGTGEINEQFFGPGTRLTVL.

CDR3 sequence (DNA): TGCGCCAGCAGCTCCGGTGGCAATGAGCAGTTCTTC. Translating it yields CASSSGGNEQFF. V and J are TRBV5-1 and TRBJ2-1; D unclear. The CDR3 contains 12 residues. Trimming pared 3 bases from V and 6 bases from J, leaving 7 bases between. From germline, CDR1 is SGHRS and CDR2 YFSETQ.

The J gene is TRBJ1-1, the V gene TRBV7-2; unclear D gene. Germline lookup yields CDR1 SGHTA and CDR2 FQGNSA. This CDR3 has 14 amino acids. The ends were cut back, 1 base at V and 0 bases at J, with 6 bases in the middle. As DNA, the CDR3 is TGTGCCAGCAGCTTAGGCGCGGTGAACACTGAAGCTTTCTTT. Translated: CASSLGAVNTEAFF.

The chain is built from TRBV25-1 and TRBJ2-1; D might be TRBD2 (5 bases). The CDR3 totals 12 residues. Per the germline V gene, CDR1 is MGHDK and CDR2 is SYGVNS. Trimming took off 6 bases at V and 7 bases at J, with 10 bases between the two ends. The CDR3 sequence is CASSPGENEQFF. CDR3 bases: TGTGCCAGCAGCCCCGGGGAGAATGAGCAGTTCTTC.

The chain recombines TRBV7-9 with TRBJ2-5; 7 bases align to TRBD2. CDR1 SEHNR and CDR2 FQNEAQ come from the germline V gene (reference sequence). This CDR3 comprises 13 residues. V lost 7 bases and J lost 3; bases outside the gene matches: 5. The CDR3, as DNA: TGTGCCAGCACCTGGGCGGGAGAAGAGACCCAGTACTTC. Encoded protein: CASTWAGEETQYF.

The V call is TRBV7-2, the J call TRBJ2-7; 8 bases map to TRBD1. The germline CDR1 and CDR2 sequences are SGHTA and FQGNSA. Trimming removed 4 bases from V and 2 bases from J; junction bases left unmatched: 7. This CDR3 region has 15 residues. CDR3 in amino acids: CASSWTGLGAYEQYF. In DNA form, the CDR3 reads TGTGCCAGCAGCTGGACAGGGCTGGGCGCCTACGAGCAGTACTTC.

The chain couples TRBV4-2 to TRBJ1-2, with D maybe TRBD1 (5 bases). The CDR3 contains 14 residues. V lost 7 bases and J 5 bases, leaving 17 bases between the germline ends. Per germline, CDR1 LGHNA and CDR2 YNFKEQ. CDR3 protein: CASTQWQGGYGYTF. The CDR3 DNA sequence: TGTGCCAGCACACAATGGCAGGGTGGTTATGGCTACACCTTC.

The chain recombines TRBV6-5 with TRBJ2-3; tentatively, D is TRBD2 (5 bases). V lost 10 bases and J 0 bases, leaving 17 bases between the germline ends. Per the germline V gene, CDR1 is MNHEY and CDR2 is SVGAGI. The CDR3 contains 15 residues. The CDR3 DNA follows: TGTGCCACCTCCCCCGGGCGCGGGAGCACAGATACGCAGTATTTT. It codes for CATSPGRGSTDTQYF.

The chain uses TRBV6-6 and TRBJ2-7, with D perhaps TRBD2 (6 bases). The CDR3 has 14 residues. V lost 7 bases to trimming and J lost 3 bases, with 16 bases between them. Looked up from germline, CDR1 is MNHNY and CDR2 is SVGAGI (reference sequence). The CDR3 loop is CASTPGTSFYEQYF. CDR3 DNA: TGTGCCAGCACACCCGGGACTTCATTCTACGAGCAGTACTTC.

The rearrangement links TRBV19 to TRBJ2-1; D is perhaps TRBD2 (5 bases). Looked up from germline, CDR1 is LNHDA and CDR2 is SQIVND (reference sequence). There are 15 residues in the CDR3. Trimming removed 6 bases at V and 3 bases at J, with 15 bases between. CDR3 DNA: TGTGCCAGTAGCGTACGGGAAACCTTCTACAATGAGCAGTTCTTC. As protein: CASSVRETFYNEQFF.

This clone has just a few counts. V is TRBV6-5 and J is TRBJ1-3; D is unclear. This CDR3 is built from 14 residues. V lost 7 bases and J 2 bases, leaving 12 bases between the germline ends. Germline lookup yields CDR1 MNHEY and CDR2 SVGAGI. The DNA for the CDR3 is TGTGCCAGCATGAAACAGCGGACTGGAAACACCATATATTTT. Protein product: CASMKQRTGNTIYF.

This chain connects TRBV27 to TRBJ2-2; possibly TRBD2 for D (6 bases). This CDR3 region has 16 residues. Trimming cost V 8 bases and J 4 bases, with 20 bases left between them. Looked up from germline, CDR1 is MNHEY and CDR2 is SMNVEV (reference sequence). CDR3 protein: CASGWLAEVGTGELFF. The CDR3 DNA reads as TGTGCCAGCGGATGGTTAGCGGAGGTGGGCACCGGGGAGCTGTTTTTT.

The sample holds one count of this clone. V usage is TRBV6-5 and J usage is TRBJ1-5; possibly TRBD1 for D (6 bases). The CDR3 sequence is 15 residues long. V lost 0 bases to trimming and J lost 3 bases, with 9 bases between them. The germline gives CDR1 MNHEY, CDR2 SVGAGI. CDR3 sequence (DNA): TGTGCCAGCAGTTACTCGCTGGGGGCCAATCAGCCCCAGCATTTT. Its translation is CASSYSLGANQPQHF.

V is TRBV6-1 and J is TRBJ1-5, with TRBD1 matching 8 bases. The CDR3 is 16 residues long. Germline trimming cut 2 bases from V and 0 bases from J; bases unmatched to any gene: 3. Germline V gene lookup returns CDR1 MNHNS and CDR2 SASEGT. The CDR3 DNA reads TGTGCCAGCAGTGAACAGGGGGCCCTTAGCAATCAGCCCCAGCATTTT. Its protein is CASSEQGALSNQPQHF.

As concerns this clone: The sample holds other DNA sequences that translate to the same CDR3. The CDR3 is CASSGDSDTQYF. Written as DNA, the CDR3 is TGTGCCAGCAGTGGGGACTCAGATACGCAGTATTTT. V is TRBV2 and J is TRBJ2-3, with a tentative D call TRBD2 (6 bases). The ends were cut back, 4 bases at V and 4 bases at J, with 6 bases in the middle. The CDR3 consists of 12 residues. Germline V gene data show CDR1 as SNHLY and CDR2 as FYNNEI.

This clone occurred once. J is TRBJ2-1 and V is TRBV27; 10 positions match TRBD2. From germline, CDR1 is MNHEY and CDR2 SMNVEV (reference sequence). With V trimmed by 5 bases and J by 0 bases, 10 bases remained unmatched. This CDR3 has 18 amino acids. CDR3 in amino acids: CASSPRTSGPSSYNEQFF. DNA of the CDR3: TGTGCCAGCAGTCCCAGGACTAGCGGCCCGAGCTCCTACAATGAGCAGTTCTTC.

To note about this clone: A read error may account for a junction end that differs from germline. This chain uses TRBV25-1 with TRBJ2-1; D not resolved. Germline CDR1 and CDR2: MGHDK and SYGVNS. The CDR3 totals 17 residues. The CDR3 DNA follows: TGTGCCAGCAGTGAGTCCCCTGATTCAACTTCCTACAATGAGGAGTTCTTC. Protein sequence: CASSESPDSTSYNEEFF. Variable domain in full (rest from reference TRBV25-1 and TRBJ2-1): EADIYQTPRYLVIGTGKKITLECSQTMGHDKMYWYQQDPGMELHLIHYSYGVNSTEKGDLSSESTVSRIRTEHFPLTLESARPSHTSQYLCASSESPDSTSYNEEFFGPGTRLTVL.

The CDR3 bases are TGTGCCAGCAGCGACCGACAGAACTATGGCTACACCTTC. Protein: CASSDRQNYGYTF. This chain joins TRBV9 and TRBJ1-2; possible D gene TRBD1, 5 bases. Germline-derived CDR1 and CDR2 are SGDLS and YYNGEE. V was pared by 3 bases and J by 2 bases, with 8 bases between. The CDR3 extends over 13 amino acids.

V is TRBV28 and J is TRBJ1-2, with 12 bases lining up with TRBD1. Losses at the gene ends were 5 bases for V and 8 bases for J; bases not matched to a gene: 6. Germline V gives CDR1 MDHEN, CDR2 SYDVKM. The CDR3 loop spans 14 amino acids. CDR3 sequence reads: CASSGGQGAGGYTF. CDR3 nucleotides: TGTGCCAGCAGTGGGGGACAGGGGGCGGGCGGCTACACCTTC.

This clone was seen just once. This chain uses TRBV30 with TRBJ2-5, with D tentatively TRBD1 (5 bases). Per the germline V gene, CDR1 is GTSNPN and CDR2 is SVGIG (reference sequence). Trimming removed 1 base at V and 5 bases at J, with 17 bases between. The CDR3 length is 15 residues. The CDR3 spells CAWSGLGRAWETQYF. CDR3 DNA: TGTGCCTGGAGTGGCCTGGGCAGGGCTTGGGAGACCCAGTACTTC.